This T cell receptor beta chain appears in the sequencing data of a study of resident and recirculating memory T cells in vitiligo. About the study: The samples were homogenized without cell sorting before genomic DNA extraction. Study-wide findings and caveats: No unique dominant TCR clone was found in vitiligo lesions. TCR sequences were not conserved across biopsy sites or patients.

This clone was picked up one time. Its specificity is unknown. Patients who had received treatment within the previous three months were excluded. The CDR3 contains 14 residues. The V segment lost 5 bases and the J segment 5 bases; nucleotides outside the gene matches: 7. Germline V CDR1 and CDR2: SGHRS, YFSETQ. Generated by immunoSEQ multiplex PCR, the TCRdb table keeps only in-frame clones and is missing some. The repertoire holds 75,000 to 95,000 clones, with around 92% as singletons. The sequencing input was blood. This sequence was found in a male donor with vitiligo. The J gene is TRBJ2-5, the V gene TRBV5-1, with 9 bases identical to TRBD2. The CDR3 nucleotides read TGCGCCAGCAGGGCGGGAGGGCCGGGTGAGACCCAGTACTTC. This translates into CASRAGGPGETQYF.